Each of the 8 T cell receptor beta chains below was sequenced from the same sample in a study of cytotoxic CD8 clonotypes in ibrutinib-treated CLL. TCRdb keeps only in-frame clones here, not all; method: immunoSEQ multiplex PCR. The sample consists of tens of thousands of clones, around 53% of them appearing once. The sample in question was PBMCs, obtained before ibrutinib treatment. The receptors originated from a human donor with chronic lymphocytic leukemia.

In this sample, this clone turned up a few times. The rearrangement links TRBV5-4 to TRBJ1-1; no definite D call. The length of the CDR3 is 13 residues. Germline-derived CDR1 and CDR2 are SGHNT and YYREEE (reference sequence). Trimming removed 2 bases at V and 0 bases at J, with 5 bases between. The DNA for the CDR3 is TGTGCCAGCAGCTTCGACATGAACACTGAAGCTTTCTTT. Translated: CASSFDMNTEAFF. Based on the CDR3 plus reference TRBV5-4 and TRBJ1-1, the full variable domain is ETGVTQSPTHLIKTRGQQVTLRCSSQSGHNTVSWYQQALGQGPQFIFQYYREEENGRGNFPPRFSGLQFPNYSSELNVNALELDDSALYLCASSFDMNTEAFFGQGTRLTVV.

This clone was seen a single time. The CDR3 spells CASSDRGRREQFF. CDR3 bases: TGTGCCAGTAGTGACAGGGGGCGTCGAGAGCAGTTCTTC. The rearrangement joins TRBV19 to TRBJ2-1; 10 nucleotides align to TRBD1. The CDR3 totals 13 residues. V lost 5 bases and J lost 10; bases outside the gene matches: 5. CDR1 is LNHDA and CDR2 is SQIVND in the germline V gene (reference sequence).

This clone was recorded many times. The chain combines TRBV7-2 with TRBJ2-3, with a weak D call TRBD1 (7 bases). Trimming left V 6 bases short and J 4 bases short, with 14 bases between. This CDR3 has 14 amino acids. The germline CDR1 and CDR2 sequences are SGHTA and FQGNSA. This CDR3 reads CASRGGGGADTQYF. As DNA, the CDR3 is TGTGCCAGCAGAGGCGGAGGGGGCGCAGATACGCAGTATTTT.

In this sample, this clone turned up a few times. The rearrangement uses TRBV7-6 and TRBJ2-5; D is unclear. There are 14 residues in the CDR3. Looked up from germline, CDR1 is SGHVS and CDR2 is FNYEAQ. Trimming removed 1 base from V and 1 base from J, with 7 bases in between. The CDR3 nucleotides read TGTGCCAGCAGCTTAGGCCCTACCCAAGAGACCCAGTACTTC. Residues: CASSLGPTQETQYF.

The J gene is TRBJ2-3, the V gene TRBV7-3, with D perhaps matching TRBD1 (6 bases). Trimming left V 2 bases short and J 4 bases short, with 13 bases between. Germline V lookup: CDR1 SGHTA, CDR2 FQGTGA. The CDR3 spans 15 residues. This CDR3 is CASSLWADSPDTQYF. CDR3 nucleotides: TGTGCCAGCAGCTTATGGGCGGACAGTCCAGATACGCAGTATTTT.

A few counts support this clone. The chain is built from TRBV19 and TRBJ1-1, with D perhaps TRBD1 (6 bases). CDR3 length: 14 amino acids. V was pared by 7 bases and J by 2 bases, with 14 bases between. CDR1 and CDR2 (germline): LNHDA, SQIVND (reference sequence). The CDR3 DNA follows: TGTGCCAGTAAGTTGGACAGAGAAAACACTGAAGCTTTCTTT. Protein sequence: CASKLDRENTEAFF.

This clone was recorded a few times. V gene TRBV7-6 combines with J gene TRBJ2-2; TRBD1 matches at 7 bases. Germline assignment: CDR1 SGHVS and CDR2 FNYEAQ. The J segment lost 4 bases and the V segment lost 5 bases, leaving 13 bases of the junction unmatched. There are 17 residues in the CDR3. As DNA, the CDR3 is TGTGCCAGCAGCCCAAGATTAAGACAGGGCGGCACCGGGGAGCTGTTTTTT. It translates to CASSPRLRQGGTGELFF.

The chain combines TRBV5-1 with TRBJ2-1; D perhaps matches TRBD2 (7 bases). The CDR3 loop spans 15 amino acids. With 8 bases removed from V and 7 bases from J, the gap between germline ends came to 22 bases. The germline V gene has CDR1 SGHRS and CDR2 YFSETQ. The CDR3 loop is CASTLLGGGGNEQFF. Written as DNA, the CDR3 is TGCGCCAGTACCCTTTTGGGGGGGGGCGGGAATGAGCAGTTCTTC.